These 13 T cell receptor beta chains were all obtained from the same sample, sequenced in a study of shared clonotypes between healthy human individuals (TCRdb year 2020). The library was obtained by the immunoSEQ multiplex PCR assay. Sourced from immuneACCESS, this table was stored by TCRdb with only in-frame sequences that have V and J called. A share of the clones is absent; for the studies checked, an unresolved V gene accounts for under half, and the remainder has no known explanation. This sample holds around 1,100,000 clones; roughly 80% were observed only once. 0.89% of the sample is held by the ten biggest clonotypes. Sequences were obtained from memory CD4+ T cells from PBMCs. Interpreted using the paper, the cell subset or site label stands for: CD45RA-negative fraction. The receptors stem from a man aged 18 to 30 in good health. Some clones in this sample may be carry-over from other donors' samples.

This clone has just a few counts. One end of the junction fails to match germline, which may point to a read error. This chain connects TRBV11-1 to TRBJ2-2, with a possible D match to TRBD1 (6 bases). In germline, CDR1 is SGHAT, CDR2 FQDESV (reference sequence). This CDR3 contains 14 residues. CDR3 protein: CASSLAEGAGELFF. The CDR3 DNA reads as TGTGCCAGCAGCCTAGCCGAGGGGGCCGGGGAGCTGTTTTTT.

This clone was counted at least ten times. The V gene is TRBV5-1, the J gene TRBJ2-7; possible D gene TRBD2, 7 bases. The CDR3 is 15 residues long. V was clipped by 2 bases and J by 7 bases, with 19 bases between them. Germline CDR1 is SGHRS and CDR2 is YFSETQ. The CDR3 sequence is CASSLSGTRMGEQYF. CDR3 in DNA: TGCGCCAGCAGCTTAAGCGGGACACGGATGGGGGAGCAGTACTTC.

The V and J genes are TRBV27 and TRBJ2-2; 12 bases fit TRBD2. Trimming removed 5 bases from V and 6 bases from J; junction bases left unmatched: 4. The CDR3 consists of 15 residues. Germline CDR1 and CDR2: MNHEY and SMNVEV (reference sequence). The CDR3 nucleotides read TGTGCCAGCAGTACCCGACTAGCGGGGGCCGGGGAGCTGTTTTTT. Translated: CASSTRLAGAGELFF.

The gene calls are TRBV6-5 and TRBJ1-3, with D possibly TRBD1 on 5 matching bases. The CDR3 is 16 residues long. CDR1 and CDR2 from the germline V gene are MNHEY and SVGAGI. V was cut by 0 bases and J by 2 bases, with 11 bases left in between. The CDR3: CASSYSIGRAGNTIYF. As DNA, the CDR3 is TGTGCCAGCAGTTACTCGATAGGCAGGGCTGGAAACACCATATATTTT.

The chain has TRBV5-4 and TRBJ2-2, with 9 bases lining up with TRBD1. The CDR3 covers 16 residues. V lost 4 bases and J lost 4; bases outside the gene matches: 8. From germline, CDR1 is SGHNT and CDR2 YYREEE (reference sequence). CDR3 sequence reads: CASSQLGQGFTGELFF. In DNA, the CDR3 is TGTGCCAGCAGCCAACTGGGACAGGGTTTCACCGGGGAGCTGTTTTTT.

V usage is TRBV30 and J usage is TRBJ2-1; perhaps D is TRBD1 or TRBD2 (5 bases each). Germline assignment: CDR1 GTSNPN and CDR2 SVGIG (reference sequence). There are 11 residues in the CDR3. V shed 1 base and J shed 12 bases, with 10 bases lying between them. Here the CDR3 DNA reads TGTGCCTGGAGTGGTACGGGACCGCAGTTCTTC. The encoded protein is CAWSGTGPQFF.

The V gene is TRBV29-1, the J gene TRBJ2-1; 12 bases are a match to TRBD1. The V gene end was trimmed by 6 bases and the J gene end by 0 bases; junction bases not matched to a gene: 9. This CDR3 spans 17 amino acids. The germline CDR1 and CDR2 sequences are SQVTM and ANQGSEA. The CDR3 reads CSVPGQGASSSYNEQFF. The CDR3 DNA is TGCAGCGTCCCGGGACAGGGGGCCTCAAGCTCCTACAATGAGCAGTTCTTC.

The V and J genes are TRBV19 and TRBJ2-3; no clear D. V was cut by 9 bases and J by 0 bases, with 13 bases left in between. Germline assignment: CDR1 LNHDA and CDR2 SQIVND (reference sequence). The CDR3 contains 14 residues. The CDR3: CASRLRRSTDTQYF. As DNA, the CDR3 is TGTGCCAGCAGACTGAGACGGAGCACAGATACGCAGTATTTT.

As regards this clone: A junction end diverges from the germline sequence, so it may reflect a read error. Other DNA sequences of this sample code for an identical CDR3. This rearrangement joins TRBV2 to TRBJ1-5; D gene unclear. This CDR3 is 11 amino acids long. CDR1 SNHLY and CDR2 FYNNEI come from the germline V gene. CDR3 amino acids: CASRLDQPQHF. The CDR3, as DNA: TGTGCAAGCAGACTGGATCAGCCCCAGCATTTT.

The chain recombines TRBV27 with TRBJ1-2; 7 bases agree with TRBD1. V dropped 7 bases and J dropped 2; count of bases not matched to a gene: 7. Germline CDR1 MNHEY, CDR2 SMNVEV (reference sequence). CDR3 size: 14 residues. The DNA of the CDR3 is TGTGCCAGCACACCCCAGACAGGGAACTATGGCTACACCTTC. It specifies CASTPQTGNYGYTF.

This rearrangement joins TRBV6-6 to TRBJ2-5; 7 nucleotides line up with TRBD1. The CDR3 sequence is 16 residues long. Germline-derived CDR1 and CDR2 are MNHNY and SVGAGI (reference sequence). J was trimmed by 0 bases and V by 4 bases; bases with no gene match: 8. CDR3 residues: CASSLGQTSYQETQYF. CDR3 DNA sequence: TGTGCCAGCAGTTTGGGACAGACCTCGTACCAAGAGACCCAGTACTTC.

V gene TRBV7-2 combines with J gene TRBJ2-6; tentatively, D is TRBD2 (6 bases). The germline V gene has CDR1 SGHTA and CDR2 FQGNSA. Trimming shortened V by 8 bases and J by 0 bases, and 23 bases separated the two germline ends. The CDR3 extends over 19 amino acids. The CDR3 here is CASRGYAGLADSGANVLTF. The CDR3 DNA sequence: TGTGCCAGCCGGGGTTATGCGGGACTTGCGGACTCTGGGGCCAACGTCCTGACTTTC. The full variable domain, completed using reference TRBV7-2 and TRBJ2-6, is GAGVSQSPSNKVTEKGKDVELRCDPISGHTALYWYRQSLGQGLEFLIYFQGNSAPDKSGLPSDRFSAERTGGSVSTLTIQRTQQEDSAVYLCASRGYAGLADSGANVLTFGAGSRLTVL.

The V gene is TRBV5-1, the J gene TRBJ2-1; tentatively, D is TRBD2 (6 bases). Germline CDR1 SGHRS, CDR2 YFSETQ. Deletions cut 3 bases from V and 9 bases from J, with 19 bases between. This CDR3 has 15 residues. CDR3 bases: TGCGCCAGCAGCTCCCTCGAGGGCGGGGTGGGTGAGCAGTTCTTC. Its protein product is CASSSLEGGVGEQFF.